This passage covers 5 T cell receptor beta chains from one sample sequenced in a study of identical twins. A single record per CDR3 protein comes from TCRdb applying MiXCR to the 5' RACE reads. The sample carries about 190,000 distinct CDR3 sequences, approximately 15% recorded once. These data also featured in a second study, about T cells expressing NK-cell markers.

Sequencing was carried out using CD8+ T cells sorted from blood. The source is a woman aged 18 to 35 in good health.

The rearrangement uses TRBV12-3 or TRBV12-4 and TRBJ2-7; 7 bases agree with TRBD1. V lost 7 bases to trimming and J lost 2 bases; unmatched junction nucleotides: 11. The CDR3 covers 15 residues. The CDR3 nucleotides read TGTGCCAGCACTCCGAGGGGGACAGAACCCTACGAGCAGTACTTC. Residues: CASTPRGTEPYEQYF.

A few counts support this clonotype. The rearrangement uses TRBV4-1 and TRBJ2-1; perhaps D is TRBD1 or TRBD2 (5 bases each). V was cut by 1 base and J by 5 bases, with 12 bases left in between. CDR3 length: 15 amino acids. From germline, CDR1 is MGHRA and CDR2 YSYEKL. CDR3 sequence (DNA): TGCGCCAGCAGCCAAGGCCCGGGACCCAACAATGAGCAGTTCTTC. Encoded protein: CASSQGPGPNNEQFF.

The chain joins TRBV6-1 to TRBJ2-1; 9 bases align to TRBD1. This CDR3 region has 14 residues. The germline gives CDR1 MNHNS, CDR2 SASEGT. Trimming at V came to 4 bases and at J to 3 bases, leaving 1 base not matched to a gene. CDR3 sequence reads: CASSGTGVYNEQFF. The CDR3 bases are TGTGCCAGCAGTGGGACAGGGGTCTACAATGAGCAGTTCTTC.

This chain's CDR3 is CASSLALSADTQYF. The CDR3 DNA sequence: TGTGCCAGCAGTTTAGCCCTCTCCGCAGATACGCAGTATTTT. The V call is TRBV12-3 or TRBV12-4, the J call TRBJ2-3; D is unclear. The CDR3 extends over 14 amino acids. Trimming cost V 0 bases and J 4 bases, with 8 bases left between them.

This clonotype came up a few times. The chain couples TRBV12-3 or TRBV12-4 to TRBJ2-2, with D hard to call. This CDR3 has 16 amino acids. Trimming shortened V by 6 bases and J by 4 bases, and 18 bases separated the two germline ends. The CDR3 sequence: CASRPPPRLSTGELFF. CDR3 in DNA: TGTGCCAGCAGGCCCCCCCCGAGACTCAGCACCGGGGAGCTGTTTTTT.